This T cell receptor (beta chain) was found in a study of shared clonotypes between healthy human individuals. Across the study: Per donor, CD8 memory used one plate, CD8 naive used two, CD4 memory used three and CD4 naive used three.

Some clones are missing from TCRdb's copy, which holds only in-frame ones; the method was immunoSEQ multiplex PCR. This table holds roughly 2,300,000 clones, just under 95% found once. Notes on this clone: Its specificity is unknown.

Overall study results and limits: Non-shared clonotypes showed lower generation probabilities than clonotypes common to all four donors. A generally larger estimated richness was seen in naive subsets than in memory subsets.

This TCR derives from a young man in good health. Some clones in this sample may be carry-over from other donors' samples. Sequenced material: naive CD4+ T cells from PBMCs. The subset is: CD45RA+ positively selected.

CDR3 DNA: TGCAGCGTTGTGAGAGGGAACACCGGGGAGCTGTTTTTT. This encodes CSVVRGNTGELFF. The chain couples TRBV29-1 to TRBJ2-2; D remains ambiguous. The CDR3 is 13 amino acids. Germline V gives CDR1 SQVTM, CDR2 ANQGSEA. The ends were cut back, 4 bases at V and 1 base at J, with 7 bases in the middle.